This T cell receptor (beta chain) was captured in a study of T-cell reconstitution after alpha-beta-depleted transplantation in children. This clonotype was seen a few times. Unique molecular identifiers were built into the TCRbeta library. TCRdb re-analysed the PCR reads in MiXCR, keeping a single row per CDR3 protein. Among about 500,000 distinct CDR3 sequences listed, around a third were seen once. This sequence was found in a human donor who donated a stem cell graft to a child with aplastic anemia. The sample consisted of PBMCs from the stem cell graft donor, taken from the stem cell graft.

CDR3: CAWSSGRRSYNEQFF. CDR3 coding DNA: TGTGCCTGGAGTAGCGGGAGGCGCTCCTACAATGAGCAGTTCTTC. This sequence joins TRBV30 and TRBJ2-1; 9 positions agree with TRBD2. CDR3 length equals 15 residues. In germline, CDR1 is GTSNPN, CDR2 SVGIG (reference sequence). V lost 2 bases to trimming and J lost 0 bases; unmatched junction nucleotides: 2.